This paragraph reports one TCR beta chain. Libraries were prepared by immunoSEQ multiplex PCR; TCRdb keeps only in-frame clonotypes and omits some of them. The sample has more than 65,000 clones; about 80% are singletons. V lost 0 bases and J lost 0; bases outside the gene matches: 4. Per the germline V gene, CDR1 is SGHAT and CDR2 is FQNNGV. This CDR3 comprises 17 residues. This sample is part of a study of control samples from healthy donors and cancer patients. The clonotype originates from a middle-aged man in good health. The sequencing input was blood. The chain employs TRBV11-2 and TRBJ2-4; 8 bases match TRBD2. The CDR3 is CASSLDRLAGAKNIQYF. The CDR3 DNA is TGTGCCAGCAGCTTAGATCGGCTAGCGGGAGCCAAAAACATTCAGTACTTC.